These 20 T cell receptor beta chains originate from one sample sequenced in a study of read filtering for tumor transcriptome and immune sequencing. Molecular barcoded adaptors covering alpha/delta and beta/gamma chains were used on around 370 ng RNA. TCRdb redid the calling of the reads with MiXCR, one entry per CDR3 protein. The data contain about 21,000 distinct CDR3 sequences, approximately 20% of them singletons. Sequenced material: a population of CD138-negative cells sorted from bone marrow. These receptors originate from a donor aged 40 or over with multiple myeloma.

This clonotype was recorded many times. CDR3 region: CAISESDRAVMNTEAFF. CDR3 coding DNA: TGTGCCATCAGTGAGTCGGACAGGGCGGTCATGAACACTGAAGCTTTCTTT. This rearrangement joins TRBV10-3 to TRBJ1-1, with TRBD1 identical over 8 bases. The junction had 6 bases not matched to a gene; V was cut back by 0 bases and J by 0 bases. Germline V gene sequence: CDR1 ENHRY, CDR2 SYGVKD. This CDR3 has 17 residues.

V usage is TRBV20-1 and J usage is TRBJ1-2; D is possibly TRBD1 (6 bases). The germline V gene encodes CDR1 DFQATT and CDR2 SNEGSKA (reference sequence). Trimming took off 6 bases at V and 8 bases at J, with 7 bases between the two ends. The CDR3 spans 9 residues. CDR3 bases: TGCAGTGCAGACAGGGGCTACACCTTC. Its translation is CSADRGYTF.

This clonotype qualifies as medium-sized (0.01 to 0.1%). The chain joins TRBV7-2 to TRBJ1-5, with a possible D match to TRBD1 (5 bases). V lost 2 bases, J lost 8 bases, and 13 bases lay in between. This CDR3 is built from 14 residues. Germline V gene data show CDR1 as SGHTA and CDR2 as FQGNSA. Here the CDR3 DNA reads TGTGCCAGCAGCTTAACCCAGGGAGGGGAGCCCCAGCATTTT. It yields the protein CASSLTQGGEPQHF.

This chain joins TRBV29-1 and TRBJ2-3; D call uncertain. The CDR3 is made up of 10 amino acids. The germline V gene encodes CDR1 SQVTM and CDR2 ANQGSEA. CDR3 region: CRPWAGAQYF. CDR3 nucleotide sequence: TGCCGCCCCTGGGCCGGTGCGCAGTATTTT.

This clonotype was observed many times. CDR3 sequence (DNA): TGTGCCAGCAGTTTATCGCCACTAGCGGGAGTATCAGATACGCAGTATTTT. Amino acid sequence: CASSLSPLAGVSDTQYF. J is TRBJ2-3 and V is TRBV28, with 11 bases matching TRBD2. The length of the CDR3 is 17 residues. Germline V gene data show CDR1 as MDHEN and CDR2 as SYDVKM. The trim removed 1 base at V and 4 bases at J, leaving 7 bases unmatched.

J is TRBJ1-1 and V is TRBV6-2 or TRBV6-3, with D hard to call. The CDR3 sequence is 14 residues long. V gave up 6 bases and J gave up 7 bases, with 18 bases separating them. Germline CDR1 MNHEY, CDR2 SVGEGT. The CDR3 coding sequence is TGTGCCAGCAGGTCCGGGCTCAAAAAACTTGAAGCTTTCTTT. Protein: CASRSGLKKLEAFF.

This clonotype was seen repeatedly, ten times or more. The chain is built from TRBV29-1 and TRBJ2-7; either TRBD1 or TRBD2 may fit D (5 bases each). Trimming stripped 1 base from V and 8 bases from J, with 21 bases between. The CDR3 is made up of 15 amino acids. Looked up from germline, CDR1 is SQVTM and CDR2 is ANQGSEA. In nucleotides, the CDR3 is TGCAGCGTTGAAGGGGGAGCAGGGACCTCCGTGCAGCAGTACTTC. This translates into CSVEGGAGTSVQQYF.

This clonotype was detected many times. The genes are TRBV6-2 or TRBV6-3 and TRBJ2-1; D unresolved. Deletions cut 5 bases from V and 1 base from J, with 9 bases between. The CDR3 sequence is 14 residues long. CDR1 and CDR2 (germline): MNHEY, SVGEGT. In nucleotides, the CDR3 is TGTGCCAGCAGTACACCCAGGTCCTACAATGAGCAGTTCTTC. Amino acid sequence: CASSTPRSYNEQFF.

This clonotype showed up just a few times. The V and J genes are TRBV19 and TRBJ2-7, with 10 bases identical to TRBD1. The germline gives CDR1 LNHDA, CDR2 SQIVND (reference sequence). The J segment lost 3 bases and the V segment lost 5 bases, leaving 1 base of the junction unmatched. The CDR3 is 13 amino acids. CDR3 DNA sequence: TGTGCCAGTAGTGGGACAGGGGACTACGAGCAGTACTTC. Its protein product is CASSGTGDYEQYF.

The sample holds many counts of this clonotype. The chain recombines TRBV4-1 with TRBJ2-5; 12 nucleotides match TRBD1. This CDR3 has 15 amino acids. The V gene end was trimmed by 3 bases and the J gene end by 5 bases; junction bases not matched to a gene: 4. Germline CDR1 MGHRA, CDR2 YSYEKL. Here the CDR3 DNA reads TGCGCCAGCAGCCAGGGGACAGGGGGCTTTGAGACCCAGTACTTC. Translating it yields CASSQGTGGFETQYF.

In this sample, this clonotype turned up many times. The chain combines TRBV21-1 with TRBJ2-7; the table assigns TRBD2, which was not confirmed against the DNA. TRBV21-1 is a documented pseudogene. The CDR3 runs 11 residues. The CDR3 here is CASSKAHEQYF. The CDR3 DNA sequence: TGTGCCAGCAGCAAGGCCCACGAGCAGTACTTC.

The sample holds many counts of this clonotype. J is TRBJ2-5 and V is TRBV11-2, with 10 positions matching TRBD1. Germline V gene sequence: CDR1 SGHAT, CDR2 FQNNGV. The CDR3 runs 15 residues. The V gene end was trimmed by 6 bases and the J gene end by 4 bases; junction bases not matched to a gene: 8. CDR3 region: CASSLPGQGPETQYF. In DNA form, the CDR3 reads TGTGCCAGCAGTCTACCGGGACAGGGGCCAGAGACCCAGTACTTC.

As to this clonotype: A read error may explain this, as a much larger clone is one base away. The chain couples TRBV29-1 to TRBJ1-1, with D unresolved. The CDR3 extends over 12 amino acids. The V gene's germline CDR1 is SQVTM and CDR2 ANQGSEA. The CDR3 bases are TGCAGCATTGAAGGCAGGAACACTGAAGCTTTCTTT. Protein product: CSIEGRNTEAFF. The variable domain in full, with the rest retrieved from reference TRBV29-1 and TRBJ1-1, is SAVISQKPSRDICQRGTSLTIQCQVDSQVTMMFWYRQQPGQSLTLIATANQGSEATYESGFVIDKFPISRPNLTFSTLTVSNMSPEDSSIYLCSIEGRNTEAFFGQGTRLTVV.

About this clonotype: A far larger clone is one base from this, pointing to a likely read error. The chain is built from TRBV7-9 and TRBJ2-7, with TRBD2 identical over 9 bases. The CDR3 has 15 residues. Trimming removed 5 bases from V and 7 bases from J; junction bases left unmatched: 12. CDR1 SEHNR and CDR2 FQNEAQ come from the germline V gene (reference sequence). CDR3 amino acids: CASSPSGRNDNEQYF. The DNA for the CDR3 is TGTGCCAGCAGCCCAAGCGGGAGGAACGACAATGAGCAGTACTTC.

Comment on this clonotype: This clone may be a read error of a much larger clone one base away. The rearrangement links TRBV11-2 to TRBJ2-7, with a weak D call TRBD1 (5 bases). Trimming cost V 1 base and J 7 bases, with 14 bases left between them. This CDR3 contains 14 residues. Germline V gene lookup returns CDR1 SGHAT and CDR2 FQNNGV. The CDR3 DNA reads as TGTGCCAGCAGCTTAGGAAGGCAACAGGTGGAGCAGTACTTC. This encodes CASSLGRQQVEQYF.

This clonotype came up many times. The V call is TRBV6-6, the J call TRBJ2-7, with D perhaps matching TRBD2 (6 bases). CDR3 length equals 15 residues. Trimming cost V 10 bases and J 3 bases, with 22 bases left between them. Germline lookup yields CDR1 MNHNY and CDR2 SVGAGI (reference sequence). As DNA, the CDR3 is TGTGCCACCTCACTCGGGCTAGCGAACCTCTACGAGCAGTACTTC. Translated, it gives CATSLGLANLYEQYF.

A word on this clonotype: The likely explanation is a read error, given a far larger clone one base away. The chain joins TRBV5-8 to TRBJ1-1; D gene unclear. The V end lost 0 bases, the J end lost 7 bases, and 13 bases lay between the germline ends. This CDR3 is built from 14 residues. Germline V gene lookup returns CDR1 SGHTS and CDR2 YDEGEE. The CDR3 DNA reads as TGTGCCAGCAGCTTGGATGGCGGAGACTATGAAGCTTTCTTT. Protein: CASSLDGGDYEAFF.

This chain joins TRBV29-1 and TRBJ2-3, with D unresolved. In germline, CDR1 is SQVTM, CDR2 ANQGSEA. The V end lost 3 bases, the J end lost 9 bases, and 7 bases lay between the germline ends. The CDR3 is made up of 10 amino acids. In nucleotides, the CDR3 is TGCAGCGTTGATAGTGGAACGCAGTATTTT. This codes for CSVDSGTQYF.

The chain has TRBV7-9 and TRBJ2-1; D not resolved. CDR3 length: 14 amino acids. Germline V lookup: CDR1 SEHNR, CDR2 FQNEAQ (reference sequence). V lost 5 bases to trimming and J lost 9 bases, with 17 bases between them. For the CDR3, the DNA is TGTGCCAGCAGCCCAAAAGTGAGGTTGGGTGAGCAGTTCTTC. This encodes CASSPKVRLGEQFF.

The V and J genes are TRBV29-1 and TRBJ1-2, with no clear D. CDR3 length: 14 residues. Trimming pared 4 bases from V and 2 bases from J, leaving 14 bases between. Germline V gives CDR1 SQVTM, CDR2 ANQGSEA. The CDR3 region is CSVARAGSNYGYTF. CDR3 DNA sequence: TGCAGCGTTGCGAGGGCAGGATCGAACTATGGCTACACCTTC.